Each of the 32 T cell receptor beta chains below was sequenced from the same sample in a study of cytomegalovirus exposure and HLA in healthy donors. PCR amplification relied on 60 Vbeta primers (plus 13 Jbeta primers). The method was immunoSEQ multiplex PCR; TCRdb's version includes in-frame clones alone and lacks a portion of them. The table records under 200,000 clones, 65% to 90% of them present only once. The specimen was PBMCs. The receptor source for this set is a woman between 50 and 59 years old in good health and CMV-seronegative.

This clone is a singleton in its sample. The chain links TRBV5-1 to TRBJ2-6; no firm D call. Germline V gene lookup returns CDR1 SGHRS and CDR2 YFSETQ. The CDR3 is 15 residues long. Trimming removed 7 bases from V and 1 base from J, with 12 bases in between. The CDR3 loop is CASATTVSGANVLTF. The CDR3 bases are TGCGCCAGCGCCACCACGGTATCTGGGGCCAACGTCCTGACTTTC.

The gene calls are TRBV6-5 and TRBJ2-7, with TRBD1 as a possible D gene (5 bases). This CDR3 is 15 amino acids long. Per the germline V gene, CDR1 is MNHEY and CDR2 is SVGAGI. V lost 3 bases and J lost 2, with 14 bases in between. CDR3 sequence: CASSYGAERPYEQYF. CDR3 DNA: TGTGCCAGCAGTTATGGGGCCGAACGACCCTACGAGCAGTACTTC.

The chain is built from TRBV7-2 and TRBJ1-4, with 12 bases aligning to TRBD1. CDR1 SGHTA and CDR2 FQGNSA come from the germline V gene. This CDR3 is built from 16 residues. V shed 5 bases, J shed 5 bases, and the junction held 6 bases outside the gene matches. The CDR3 DNA follows: TGTGCCAGCAGCGCCCGGGACAGGGGGCTGAATGAAAAACTGTTTTTT. Translation: CASSARDRGLNEKLFF.

This clone was observed a handful of times. This sequence joins TRBV6-4 and TRBJ2-1; D might be TRBD2 (5 bases). The germline V gene encodes CDR1 MRHNA and CDR2 SNTAGT. CDR3 length equals 12 residues. V was shortened by 4 bases and J by 7 bases, with 8 bases between the two germline ends. CDR3 nucleotide sequence: TGTGCCAGCAGTGTACGGGGAAATGAGCAGTTCTTC. Protein product: CASSVRGNEQFF.

The rearrangement joins TRBV15 to TRBJ2-7, with 8 bases lining up with TRBD1. CDR3 size: 16 residues. Per the germline V gene, CDR1 is LNHNV and CDR2 is YYDKDF (reference sequence). The ends lost 5 bases at V and 5 bases at J; junction bases unmatched: 14. CDR3 sequence: CATSASPSTGANEQYF. The CDR3 nucleotides read TGTGCCACCAGCGCAAGCCCCTCGACAGGGGCAAACGAGCAGTACTTC.

The V call is TRBV2, the J call TRBJ1-1; D is undetermined. CDR1 and CDR2 (germline): SNHLY, FYNNEI. The CDR3 loop spans 13 amino acids. The V end was cut by 8 bases, the J end by 2 bases, with 12 bases between. The CDR3 reads CASALGANTEAFF. In DNA form, the CDR3 reads TGTGCCAGCGCCTTGGGAGCAAACACTGAAGCTTTCTTT.

The chain couples TRBV7-9 to TRBJ2-5; D is uncertain. The V end lost 2 bases, the J end lost 2 bases, and 9 bases lay between the germline ends. Germline CDR1 is SEHNR and CDR2 is FQNEAQ (reference sequence). This CDR3 spans 14 amino acids. The CDR3 DNA is TGTGCCAGCAGCTTAACGGCAGGACAAGAGACCCAGTACTTC. Residues: CASSLTAGQETQYF. Full variable domain (outside the CDR3, taken from reference TRBV7-9 and TRBJ2-5): DTGVSQNPRHKITKRGQNVTFRCDPISEHNRLYWYRQTLGQGPEFLTYFQNEAQLEKSRLLSDRFSAERPKGSFSTLEIQRTEQGDSAMYLCASSLTAGQETQYFGPGTRLLVL.

The gene calls are TRBV6-5 and TRBJ2-7; TRBD1 matches at 9 bases. This CDR3 comprises 14 residues. Germline values: CDR1 MNHEY, CDR2 SVGAGI. The V and J ends lost 5 bases and 6 bases, in that order; junction bases with no gene match: 8. The CDR3 loop reads CASSTPGQGREQYF. The CDR3 bases are TGTGCCAGCAGTACACCGGGACAGGGTCGCGAGCAGTACTTC.

This clone was seen more than once but under ten times. The V call is TRBV7-9, the J call TRBJ2-1; tentatively, D is TRBD1 (6 bases). V was pared by 1 base and J by 9 bases, with 13 bases between. Looked up from germline, CDR1 is SEHNR and CDR2 is FQNEAQ (reference sequence). This CDR3 spans 14 amino acids. CDR3 in amino acids: CASSLGSGDGEQFF. The DNA for the CDR3 is TGTGCCAGCAGCTTAGGGTCAGGGGACGGTGAGCAGTTCTTC.

CDR3 in amino acids: CASSSPGPTTNEQFF. CDR3 nucleotides: TGTGCCAGCAGTTCCCCAGGCCCTACGACGAATGAGCAGTTCTTC. The chain is built from TRBV6-5 and TRBJ2-1; unclear D gene. The CDR3 consists of 15 residues. CDR1 MNHEY and CDR2 SVGAGI come from the germline V gene. V was cut by 4 bases and J by 7 bases, with 17 bases left in between.

This chain connects TRBV7-9 to TRBJ1-4, with 11 bases lining up with TRBD1. Per the germline V gene, CDR1 is SEHNR and CDR2 is FQNEAQ (reference sequence). There are 18 residues in the CDR3. Germline trimming cut 2 bases from V and 4 bases from J; bases unmatched to any gene: 9. The CDR3 coding sequence is TGTGCCAGCAGCTTATCCAAAGGGACAGGGGGGTATAATGAAAAACTGTTTTTT. This gives the protein CASSLSKGTGGYNEKLFF. The entire variable domain, with the rest obtained from reference TRBV7-9 and TRBJ1-4, is as follows: DTGVSQNPRHKITKRGQNVTFRCDPISEHNRLYWYRQTLGQGPEFLTYFQNEAQLEKSRLLSDRFSAERPKGSFSTLEIQRTEQGDSAMYLCASSLSKGTGGYNEKLFFGSGTQLSVL.

The V and J genes are TRBV15 and TRBJ2-4, with D perhaps matching TRBD1 (5 bases). This CDR3 comprises 12 residues. V was pared by 6 bases and J by 7 bases, with 10 bases between. The germline CDR1 and CDR2 sequences are LNHNV and YYDKDF (reference sequence). The CDR3 here is CATRQDTNIQYF. In DNA form, the CDR3 reads TGTGCCACCAGACAGGACACTAACATTCAGTACTTC.

V usage is TRBV14 and J usage is TRBJ2-5; 7 bases line up with TRBD2. Germline-derived CDR1 and CDR2 are SGHDN and FVKESK. The CDR3 spans 18 residues. V trimming: 0 bases; J trimming: 3 bases; junction bases outside the gene matches: 13. CDR3 residues: CASSQEGRLALKEETQYF. The CDR3, as DNA: TGTGCCAGCAGCCAAGAGGGTCGACTAGCCCTGAAAGAAGAGACCCAGTACTTC.

The chain recombines TRBV19 with TRBJ2-5; possibly TRBD1 for D (6 bases). The CDR3 is made up of 13 amino acids. Between the trimmed V and J ends, which lost 6 bases and 5 bases, there was a span of 13 bases. The germline gives CDR1 LNHDA, CDR2 SQIVND (reference sequence). The CDR3 region is CASRSRGGETQYF. CDR3 nucleotides: TGTGCCAGTAGGAGCAGGGGCGGGGAGACCCAGTACTTC.

V usage is TRBV6-4 and J usage is TRBJ2-1; possibly TRBD1 for D (7 bases). With 3 bases removed from V and 8 bases from J, the gap between germline ends came to 17 bases. Per the germline V gene, CDR1 is MRHNA and CDR2 is SNTAGT. The CDR3 has 15 amino acids. CDR3 residues: CASSEEGATFDEQFF. The CDR3, as DNA: TGTGCCAGCAGTGAGGAGGGGGCGACTTTCGATGAGCAGTTCTTC.

The chain is built from TRBV4-2 and TRBJ2-1, with 13 nucleotides matching TRBD2. The ends lost 1 base at V and 4 bases at J; junction bases unmatched: 4. CDR1 LGHNA and CDR2 YNFKEQ come from the germline V gene. This CDR3 comprises 17 residues. The CDR3 reads CASSQGGTSGTYNEQFF. CDR3 DNA sequence: TGTGCCAGCAGCCAAGGAGGGACTAGCGGGACTTACAATGAGCAGTTCTTC.

The chain employs TRBV7-6 and TRBJ2-3; TRBD2 matches at 11 bases. V dropped 5 bases and J dropped 3; count of bases not matched to a gene: 4. CDR1 is SGHVS, CDR2 FNYEAQ, per germline. The CDR3 totals 15 residues. CDR3 sequence (DNA): TGTGCCAGCAGCGCCTGGACTAGCGGGACAGATACGCAGTATTTT. Translation gives CASSAWTSGTDTQYF.

To note about this clone: This same CDR3 is encoded by further DNA sequences in the sample. The chain employs TRBV29-1 and TRBJ2-1; D is uncertain. Germline CDR1 SQVTM, CDR2 ANQGSEA. The germline V and J ends were trimmed by 3 bases and 1 base, with 4 bases remaining between them. The CDR3 has 12 amino acids. The CDR3 DNA reads as TGCAGCGTTGAGAGGTCCTACAATGAGCAGTTCTTC. Its protein product is CSVERSYNEQFF.

The chain combines TRBV6-5 with TRBJ2-7, with TRBD2 matching over 12 bases. Germline V lookup: CDR1 MNHEY, CDR2 SVGAGI. The CDR3 sequence is 15 residues long. V lost 7 bases and J lost 3; bases outside the gene matches: 7. The DNA of the CDR3 is TGTGCCAGCATTAACAGACTAGCGGGAGTCTACGAGCAGTACTTC. Translation gives CASINRLAGVYEQYF.

This chain joins TRBV6-1 and TRBJ1-1, with D unresolved. With 6 bases removed from V and 3 bases from J, the gap between germline ends came to 11 bases. Per the germline V gene, CDR1 is MNHNS and CDR2 is SASEGT. The CDR3 is 13 residues long. The CDR3 reads CASSRTRDTEAFF. The CDR3 DNA reads as TGTGCCAGCAGCAGAACTAGGGACACTGAAGCTTTCTTT.

Notes on this clone: The sample contains more than one DNA sequence encoding this CDR3. The rearrangement links TRBV6-5 to TRBJ2-7, with TRBD1 matching over 10 bases. Germline-derived CDR1 and CDR2 are MNHEY and SVGAGI. The length of the CDR3 is 15 residues. V lost 4 bases, J lost 3 bases, and 6 bases stayed unmatched. CDR3 DNA sequence: TGTGCCAGCAGTTCGACCGGGACAGGGGTCTACGAGCAGTACTTC. Translated: CASSSTGTGVYEQYF.

J is TRBJ2-1 and V is TRBV2, with 7 bases identical to TRBD2. Per the germline V gene, CDR1 is SNHLY and CDR2 is FYNNEI. Trimming removed 9 bases from V and 7 bases from J; junction bases left unmatched: 15. This CDR3 has 15 residues. This chain's CDR3 is CARRTPTSVGNEQFF. The CDR3 nucleotides are TGTGCCAGGCGTACTCCAACTAGCGTAGGTAATGAGCAGTTCTTC. Using reference TRBV2 and TRBJ2-1 for the parts outside the CDR3, the full variable domain is EPEVTQTPSHQVTQMGQEVILRCVPISNHLYFYWYRQILGQKVEFLVSFYNNEISEKSEIFDDQFSVERPDGSNFTLKIRSTKLEDSAMYFCARRTPTSVGNEQFFGPGTRLTVL.

The gene calls are TRBV28 and TRBJ2-7; a possible D gene is TRBD2 (6 bases). CDR1 and CDR2 from the germline V gene are MDHEN and SYDVKM. The V end lost 8 bases, the J end lost 2 bases, and 13 bases lay between the germline ends. The CDR3 sequence is 13 residues long. The CDR3 sequence is CASLGGNTYEQYF. In nucleotides, the CDR3 is TGTGCCAGCCTTGGAGGGAATACCTACGAGCAGTACTTC.

The sample holds a few counts of this clone. The chain recombines TRBV19 with TRBJ2-3; tentatively, D is TRBD2 (6 bases). This CDR3 has 15 amino acids. Trimming stripped 5 bases from V and 0 bases from J, with 12 bases between. The germline V gene encodes CDR1 LNHDA and CDR2 SQIVND (reference sequence). CDR3 sequence (DNA): TGTGCCAGTAGTGGCGCCGGGACTAGCACAGATACGCAGTATTTT. This gives the protein CASSGAGTSTDTQYF.

The chain is built from TRBV11-1 and TRBJ1-4; no clear D. The CDR3 runs 13 residues. Trimming shortened V by 6 bases and J by 6 bases, and 11 bases separated the two germline ends. Germline CDR1 SGHAT, CDR2 FQDESV (reference sequence). The CDR3: CASRLGRDEKLFF. The CDR3 region has the DNA TGTGCCAGCAGACTCGGTCGGGATGAAAAACTGTTTTTT.

DNA of the CDR3: TGTGCCAGCAGCTCGAGGGTACGACGACAATCTAGCGGGAGGGCCGACGAGCAGTACTTC. Translating it yields CASSSRVRRQSSGRADEQYF. V usage is TRBV7-8 and J usage is TRBJ2-7, with 12 bases identical to TRBD2. The V gene end was trimmed by 4 bases and the J gene end by 5 bases; junction bases not matched to a gene: 21. Germline V gives CDR1 SGHVS, CDR2 FQNEAQ. This CDR3 region has 20 residues. The whole variable domain, remainder taken from reference TRBV7-8 and TRBJ2-7, is GAGVSQSPRYKVAKRGQDVALRCDPISGHVSLFWYQQALGQGPEFLTYFQNEAQLDKSGLPSDRFFAERPEGSVSTLKIQRTQQEDSAVYLCASSSRVRRQSSGRADEQYFGPGTRLTVT.

This chain uses TRBV2 with TRBJ2-1; 11 bases match TRBD2. The CDR3 length is 14 residues. With V trimmed by 2 bases and J by 9 bases, 3 bases remained unmatched. The germline gives CDR1 SNHLY, CDR2 FYNNEI. This chain's CDR3 is CASSEIAGGGEQFF. The DNA of the CDR3 is TGTGCCAGCAGTGAAATAGCGGGAGGGGGTGAGCAGTTCTTC.

The chain's CDR3 is CASSLVQIPYNEQFF. The CDR3 region has the DNA TGTGCCAGCAGCTTGGTACAGATACCCTACAATGAGCAGTTCTTC. The V and J genes are TRBV7-2 and TRBJ2-1; the D is unclear. The germline V and J ends were trimmed by 3 bases and 2 bases, with 11 bases remaining between them. CDR1 and CDR2 from the germline V gene are SGHTA and FQGNSA. CDR3 length: 15 residues.

The gene calls are TRBV4-1 and TRBJ2-2; 13 bases match TRBD2. This CDR3 spans 19 amino acids. Per germline, CDR1 MGHRA and CDR2 YSYEKL. With V trimmed by 0 bases and J by 8 bases, 12 bases remained unmatched. CDR3 in amino acids: CASSQELGTSGKRGGELFF. CDR3 coding DNA: TGCGCCAGCAGCCAAGAACTCGGGACTAGCGGGAAAAGAGGGGGGGAGCTGTTTTTT.

This chain uses TRBV18 with TRBJ2-7, with TRBD1 matching over 7 bases. V lost 5 bases, J lost 3 bases, and 16 bases stayed unmatched. The V gene's germline CDR1 is KGHSH and CDR2 LQKENI. The CDR3 has 17 amino acids. In DNA, the CDR3 is TGTGCCAGCTCATCTGCCTTTGACAGGACAGGACGCTACGAGCAGTACTTC. It encodes CASSSAFDRTGRYEQYF.

J is TRBJ2-1 and V is TRBV27; TRBD2 matches 8 bases. The CDR3 sequence is 14 residues long. The germline V gene encodes CDR1 MNHEY and CDR2 SMNVEV (reference sequence). With 3 bases clipped from V and 7 bases from J, the junction kept 5 bases outside the gene matches. The CDR3 coding sequence is TGTGCCAGCAGTTTTGGGCGCGGGAGGAATGAGCAGTTCTTC. This sequence encodes CASSFGRGRNEQFF.

This chain links TRBV27 with TRBJ2-7, with 14 nucleotides matching TRBD2. V was pared by 5 bases and J by 4 bases, with 10 bases of the junction left unmatched. CDR1 and CDR2 (germline): MNHEY, SMNVEV (reference sequence). CDR3 length: 17 residues. The CDR3 nucleotides read TGTGCCAGCAGTACCGGGACTAGCGGGAGTAATCTATACGAGCAGTACTTC. It codes for CASSTGTSGSNLYEQYF.